This T cell receptor (beta chain) was documented in a study of vaccination effects on CD4 cells after COVID-19. Study-wide results and caveats: Few convalescent patients were included, and no early post-infection timepoints were sampled. Late in the post-vaccination period, infection-induced and vaccine-induced clones underwent marked clonal contraction.

The CDR3 loop spans 13 amino acids. Germline CDR1 and CDR2: SNHLY and FYNNEI. V was clipped by 5 bases and J by 1 base, with 6 bases between them. Libraries were prepared by immunoSEQ multiplex PCR; TCRdb keeps only in-frame clonotypes and omits some of them. The sample lists 41,000 or so clones; approximately 70% were seen once. This clone came up a few times. What it binds is unknown. ViraFEST used viral peptide pools to expand antigen-specific CD4+ T cells before sequencing. Scientists isolated CD4+ T cells after a roughly ten-day culture period ended. The study found no prior SARS-CoV-2 infection in the vaccine recipients, who tested negative for nucleocapsid antibodies. Wells containing approximately 2 million PBMC each were cultured with approximately 9.2 IU/ml IL-2 and about 9.7 ug/ml peptides.

The TCR sequence derives from a human donor who received a COVID-19 vaccine. This rearrangement joins TRBV2 to TRBJ1-5; D ambiguous. The sample here was CD4+ T cells from PBMCs cultured with HCoV-OC43 spike peptides, taken before COVID-19 vaccination. Subset specified: HCoV-OC43 spike overlapping peptide pool stimulation. CDR3 DNA sequence: TGTGCCAGCAGTCCCGAGAGCAATCAGCCCCAGCATTTT. Translating it yields CASSPESNQPQHF.